The rows below give T cell receptor beta chains drawn from one sample of a study of PD-1 blockade in classical Hodgkin lymphoma. Here immunoSEQ multiplex PCR was the method, and the copy in TCRdb shows in-frame clones only, minus some. The sample consists of around 30,000 clones, more than 85% of them appearing once. Source material: peripheral blood mononuclear cells (PBMCs). Receptors originate from a human donor with classical Hodgkin lymphoma. CDR3s include the opening cysteine and the closing phenylalanine or tryptophan. The order of the fields is J gene, V gene, D gene, clone size, CDR3 length, CDR3 protein, CDR3 DNA. A D gene is named only where the DNA matches it firmly. Rows may omit the clone size; those that give it use once, few, many or a size class.

J gene: TRBJ2-2
V gene: TRBV30
D gene: .
clone size: .
CDR3 length: 12
CDR3 protein: CAWSVQGGELFF
CDR3 DNA: TGTGCCTGGAGTGTACAGGGCGGGGAGCTGTTTTTT

J gene: TRBJ1-5
V gene: TRBV28
D gene: .
clone size: once
CDR3 length: 18
CDR3 protein: CASSFRFDRSVSNQPQHF
CDR3 DNA: TGTGCCAGCAGTTTTCGTTTCGACAGATCAGTTAGCAATCAGCCCCAGCATTTT

J gene: TRBJ1-5
V gene: TRBV19
D gene: TRBD1
clone size: few
CDR3 length: 17
CDR3 protein: CASRAPDRGFLSQPQHF
CDR3 DNA: TGTGCCAGTAGAGCTCCCGACAGGGGTTTTTTGAGTCAGCCCCAGCATTTT

J gene: TRBJ2-1
V gene: TRBV7-2
D gene: TRBD2
clone size: .
CDR3 length: 15
CDR3 protein: CASSNGQGGYNEQFF
CDR3 DNA: TGTGCCAGCAGCAATGGGCAGGGAGGGTACAATGAGCAGTTCTTC

J gene: TRBJ2-3
V gene: TRBV7-2
D gene: TRBD1
clone size: .
CDR3 length: 14
CDR3 protein: CASSSRVGGNTQYF
CDR3 DNA: TGTGCCAGCAGCTCCCGGGTAGGGGGCAATACGCAGTATTTT

J gene: TRBJ1-4
V gene: TRBV27
D gene: .
clone size: .
CDR3 length: 14
CDR3 protein: CASRPYGPNEKLFF
CDR3 DNA: TGTGCCAGCAGGCCTTATGGACCAAATGAAAAACTGTTTTTT

J gene: TRBJ1-6
V gene: TRBV18
D gene: .
clone size: .
CDR3 length: 15
CDR3 protein: CASSDDRPYNSPLHF
CDR3 DNA: TGTGCCAGCTCAGATGACAGGCCATATAATTCACCCCTCCACTTT

J gene: TRBJ1-1
V gene: TRBV5-6
D gene: TRBD1
clone size: .
CDR3 length: 17
CDR3 protein: CASSLAGGTRMNTEAFF
CDR3 DNA: TGTGCCAGCAGCTTGGCAGGGGGCACGCGAATGAACACTGAAGCTTTCTTT

J gene: TRBJ2-7
V gene: TRBV19
D gene: .
clone size: few
CDR3 length: 13
CDR3 protein: CASRSWENYEQYF
CDR3 DNA: TGTGCCAGTAGGAGCTGGGAGAACTACGAGCAGTACTTC

J gene: TRBJ1-2
V gene: TRBV7-8
D gene: .
clone size: .
CDR3 length: 12
CDR3 protein: CASSFSSYGYTF
CDR3 DNA: TGTGCCAGCAGCTTCTCTAGCTATGGCTACACCTTC

J gene: TRBJ2-6
V gene: TRBV28
D gene: .
clone size: .
CDR3 length: 18
CDR3 protein: CASSHETGAGSGANVLTF
CDR3 DNA: TGTGCCAGCAGTCACGAGACAGGCGCAGGCTCTGGGGCCAACGTCCTGACTTTC

J gene: TRBJ1-2
V gene: TRBV15
D gene: .
clone size: .
CDR3 length: 15
CDR3 protein: CATSRDKTGNYGYTF
CDR3 DNA: TGTGCCACCAGCAGAGATAAAACAGGAAACTATGGCTACACCTTC

J gene: TRBJ1-5
V gene: TRBV18
D gene: .
clone size: few
CDR3 length: 12
CDR3 protein: CASSPPNQPQHF
CDR3 DNA: TGTGCCAGCTCACCACCTAATCAGCCCCAGCATTTT

J gene: TRBJ2-7
V gene: TRBV10-3
D gene: .
clone size: .
CDR3 length: 12
CDR3 protein: CAIIEGSNEQYF
CDR3 DNA: TGTGCCATCATCGAGGGTTCTAACGAGCAGTACTTC

J gene: TRBJ2-7
V gene: TRBV7-9
D gene: TRBD2
clone size: .
CDR3 length: 14
CDR3 protein: CASSPTSGPYEQYF
CDR3 DNA: TGTGCCAGCAGCCCGACTAGCGGCCCCTACGAGCAGTACTTC

J gene: TRBJ2-7
V gene: TRBV7-2
D gene: .
clone size: .
CDR3 length: 13
CDR3 protein: CASSLAGTYEQYF
CDR3 DNA: TGTGCCAGCAGCTTAGCGGGGACCTACGAGCAGTACTTC

J gene: TRBJ1-1
V gene: TRBV9
D gene: .
clone size: .
CDR3 length: 13
CDR3 protein: CASSRRSNTEAFF
CDR3 DNA: TGTGCCAGCAGCCGGCGGTCGAACACTGAAGCTTTCTTT